The T cell receptor (beta chain) under discussion was sequenced for a study of blood T cell repertoires in COVID-19. Profiling relied on immunoSEQ multiplex PCR, and the TCRdb table lists in-frame clones only, not all of them. The table has over 150,000 clones, about 72% seen once. This clone was seen a single time. Germline-derived CDR1 and CDR2 are KGHSH and LQKENI. The V gene lost 1 base and the J gene lost 0 bases, with 7 bases spanning the gap. This CDR3 is 16 amino acids long. The sequenced sample consisted of PBMCs or T cells enriched from blood (not recorded which). This receptor was taken from a woman aged 45-65 years who had recovered from COVID-19. This sequence joins TRBV18 and TRBJ1-6; no definite D call. The CDR3 spells CASSPQEPSYNSPLHF. The CDR3 coding sequence is TGTGCCAGCTCACCACAAGAGCCCTCCTATAATTCACCCCTCCACTTT.